This T cell receptor beta chain derives from a study of shared clonotypes between healthy human individuals (dated by TCRdb to the early 2020s). About the investigation overall: A couple of women and three men aged 18 to 49 years were included in the cohort. For each donor, CD4 naive and CD4 memory were each run on three plates, CD8 naive on two plates, and CD8 memory on one plate. Blood TCR repertoires of a handful of healthy adults were deeply sequenced to estimate repertoire size and the extent of clonotype sharing between individuals. Libraries were prepared and TCR repertoires were sequenced by different laboratories using diverse techniques, in order to increase sequencing depth and limit assay-specific biases. Leukapheresis yielded between about 0.85 and 10 billion PBMCs per donor.

Using the deep immunoSEQ assay, multiplex PCR amplified TCR CDR3 regions from genomic DNA. For each cell subset, the extracted genomic DNA was distributed evenly across all wells of several immunoSEQ 96-well plates, and each plate served as one replicate. For sorted subsets, about 200 ng genomic DNA, equal to 30,000 to 35,000 T cell genomes, was loaded into each replicate PCR. Purified libraries were quantified with a Qubit 3.0 fluorometer, sized on a Bioanalyzer 2100, and re-quantified with the KAPA Library Quantification kit. A separate single-read 150-cycle Illumina NextSeq 550 flow cell was used to sequence each immunoSEQ 96-well plate. Processing in the source paper ran as follows. Because only junctional sequences without quality scores were contained in the immunoSEQ output, filtering matching that applied to full-length reads could not be performed. Sequences were annotated with PyIR, a Python wrapper for IgBLAST v1.9, and V/J genes and CDR3 were assigned using IMGT germline references. Any read was removed if the V/J assignment was weak (E-value above 1e-6), the CDR3 was missing, or the read contained stop codons, out-of-frame junctions, or ambiguous translated residues. A V3J clonotype was defined by an identical inferred V gene, J gene, and CDR3 amino acid sequence. The percentage overlap between two repertoires was calculated by dividing the number of shared unique clonotypes by the size of the smaller repertoire. Three approaches were used to assess repertoire richness: RTK rarefaction, the Chao1 estimator, and Recon v2.1 estimates of unobserved clonotypes. OLGA was used to compute generation probabilities for all TCRbeta clonotypes that the gDNA method yielded from a handful of donors. Here the immuneACCESS table is served through TCRdb, limited to in-frame sequences with V and J called. Missing clones are a known gap in these copies; in checked studies unresolved V genes cover under half, and the rest lacks a known reason. V, J and clone size reflect that table, while D and trimming were determined from the DNA. In this sample the table shows approximately 2.1 million clones, approximately 93% of which occur a single time. The top ten constitute about 0.37% of the sample.

Overall results and qualifications from the work: Because the study included only a small number of donors, the genetic and exposure-history diversity represented was limited. Rarefaction of sorted-subset datasets indicated incomplete sequencing despite the large sequencing depth. Clonotypes shared by all four sorted-subset donors showed higher generation probabilities than non-shared clonotypes. Sampling was restricted to blood, and TCR repertoires in tissues likely differ from the TCR repertoires found in blood. Based on pairwise subsampling, the degree of clonotype sharing among donors was expected to be affected by sequencing depth. When a handful of donors were compared, the shared fraction of clonotypes was around 5% for naive CD4, 3.5% to 4% for naive CD8, roughly 2.3% for memory CD4, and 0.3% to 0.5% for memory CD8. Naive subsets generally had larger estimated clonotype richness than memory subsets.

Of note for this clone: Its antigen is currently not known. Base qualities are not at hand, and no much larger clone is one base apart.

Donors were healthy HIV-negative adults with no recently reported acute infections or vaccinations. All donors were Caucasian adults living in Nashville, Tennessee, USA. CD4+ T cells were enriched by magnetic negative selection; naive cells were then positively selected on CD45RA, and the negative fraction formed the memory subset. After blood collection by leukapheresis, PBMCs were isolated using Ficoll-Histopaque density gradient centrifugation and then cryopreserved in the vapor phase of liquid nitrogen. Analytical flow cytometry was used to check the purity and quantity of every magnetically sorted T cell population. From each sorted fraction, genomic DNA was isolated and quantified by UV absorbance on a Nanodrop 2000c. The germline V gene gives CDR1 as MGHRA and CDR2 as YSYEKL. Between the V and J ends, shortened by 1 base and 4 bases respectively, the junction contains 14 bases. There are 16 amino acids in the CDR3, from cysteine to phenylalanine inclusive. The kept DNA is CDR3 alone, 48 bases in frame from the first base.

The sequenced sample was naive CD4+ T cells from PBMCs. The label giving this sample's cell subset or site can be read as: CD45RA+ positively selected. This TCR derives from a man aged 18 to 29 in good health. Some clones in this sample may be carry-over from other donors' samples. The V gene is TRBV4-1 and the J gene is TRBJ2-1; possibly the D gene is TRBD2, per 5 matching bases. The CDR3 has the sequence CASSQVVGVRYNEQFF. DNA sequence: TGCGCCAGCAGCCAAGTCGTGGGAGTCAGGTACAATGAGCAGTTCTTC.